The TCR beta chain under discussion was sequenced for a study of breast tumors, draining lymph nodes, adjacent tissues. In TCRdb, the multiplex PCR reads were re-called with MiXCR into one record per CDR3 protein. The table records around 130,000 distinct CDR3 sequences, around a third of them present only once. The ends were cut back, 0 bases at V and 5 bases at J, with 19 bases in the middle. Germline lookup yields CDR1 SGHVS and CDR2 FQNEAQ. The CDR3 spans 17 residues. This clonotype was observed at least ten times. Axillary draining lymph nodes of breast cancer patients supplied the node samples. Sequenced input: axillary lymph node tissue. The V and J genes are TRBV7-8 and TRBJ2-5; tentatively, D is TRBD1 (5 bases). This receptor was identified in a female donor with breast cancer. Some clones in this sample may be carry-over from other donors' samples. The CDR3 coding sequence is TGTGCCAGCAGCTTAGCGCAGGCAGGGAACCCGCGGGAGACCCAGTACTTC. This gives the protein CASSLAQAGNPRETQYF. The complete variable domain, with remaining parts taken from reference TRBV7-8 and TRBJ2-5, reads GAGVSQSPRYKVAKRGQDVALRCDPISGHVSLFWYQQALGQGPEFLTYFQNEAQLDKSGLPSDRFFAERPEGSVSTLKIQRTQQEDSAVYLCASSLAQAGNPRETQYFGPGTRLLVL.